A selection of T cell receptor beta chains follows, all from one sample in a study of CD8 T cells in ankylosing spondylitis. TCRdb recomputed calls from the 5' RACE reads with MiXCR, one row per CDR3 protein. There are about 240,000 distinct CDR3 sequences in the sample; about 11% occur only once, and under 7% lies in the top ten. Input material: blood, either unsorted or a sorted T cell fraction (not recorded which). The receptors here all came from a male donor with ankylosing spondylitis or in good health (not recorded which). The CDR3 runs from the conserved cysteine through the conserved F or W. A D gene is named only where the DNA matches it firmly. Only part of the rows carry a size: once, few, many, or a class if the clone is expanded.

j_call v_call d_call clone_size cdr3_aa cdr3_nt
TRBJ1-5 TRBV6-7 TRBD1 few CASSYSYPATDRATQPQHF TGTGCCAGCAGTTACTCCTATCCCGCCACGGACAGGGCGACTCAGCCCCAGCATTTT
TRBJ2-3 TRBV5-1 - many CASSLGPGEDTQYF TGCGCCAGCAGCTTGGGGCCGGGTGAAGATACGCAGTATTTT
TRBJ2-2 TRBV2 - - CASMQHNTGELFF TGTGCCAGCATGCAGCATAACACCGGGGAGCTGTTTTTT
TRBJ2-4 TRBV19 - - CASSEHFPGGPIAKNIQYF TGTGCCAGTAGTGAACATTTTCCCGGGGGGCCGATAGCCAAAAACATTCAGTACTTC
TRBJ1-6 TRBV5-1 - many CASSLSLNNSPLHF TGCGCCAGCAGCTTGTCGCTAAACAATTCACCCCTCCACTTT
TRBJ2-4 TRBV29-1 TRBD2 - CSGTSGSSGAKNIQYF TGCAGCGGGACTAGCGGGAGCTCGGGAGCCAAAAACATTCAGTACTTC
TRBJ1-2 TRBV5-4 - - CASMDTGVDGYTF TGTGCCAGCATGGACACGGGGGTGGATGGCTACACCTTC
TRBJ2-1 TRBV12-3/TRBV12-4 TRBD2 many CASSLGGRALFF TGTGCCAGCAGTTTAGGCGGGAGGGCCCTATTCTTC
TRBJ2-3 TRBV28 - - CASSLRVDTDTQYF TGTGCCAGCAGTCTCAGGGTTGATACAGATACGCAGTATTTT
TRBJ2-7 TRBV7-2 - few CASSLGRVSYEQYF TGTGCCAGCAGCTTAGGACGGGTCTCCTACGAGCAGTACTTC
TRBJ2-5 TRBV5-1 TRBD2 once CASSDGTAGGQETQYF TGCGCCAGCAGCGATGGGACAGCGGGGGGCCAAGAGACCCAGTACTTC
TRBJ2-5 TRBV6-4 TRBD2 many CASSVAGGPSETQYF TGTGCCAGCAGTGTGGCGGGAGGGCCCTCGGAGACCCAGTACTTC
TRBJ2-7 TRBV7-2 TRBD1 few CASSSDRVDYEQYF TGTGCCAGCAGCTCCGACAGGGTTGACTACGAGCAGTACTTC
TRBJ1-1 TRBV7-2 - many CASSLGTATEAFF TGTGCCAGCAGCTTAGGGACAGCCACTGAAGCTTTCTTT
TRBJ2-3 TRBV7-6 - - CASSLEGETDTQYF TGTGCCAGCAGCTTAGAGGGGGAGACAGATACGCAGTATTTT
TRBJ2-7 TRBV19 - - CASSIGRSGYEQYF TGTGCCAGTAGTATAGGACGTTCCGGCTACGAGCAGTACTTC
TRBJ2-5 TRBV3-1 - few CASSQDSDETQYF TGTGCCAGCAGCCAAGATTCAGATGAGACCCAGTACTTC
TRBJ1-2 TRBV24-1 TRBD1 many CATSYGTGDGYTF TGTGCCACGTCGTACGGGACAGGGGATGGCTACACCTTC